This note documents a single T cell receptor beta chain sequence. These data originate in a study of blood T cell repertoires in COVID-19. This CDR3 comprises 12 residues. Germline values: CDR1 SQVTM, CDR2 ANQGSEA. The V end was cut by 7 bases, the J end by 5 bases, with 14 bases between. This table comes from immunoSEQ multiplex PCR, and its TCRdb copy is limited to in-frame clones, with some not included. The sample shows nearly 80,000 clones, less than 90% of them seen only once. The genes are TRBV29-1 and TRBJ2-5; D possibly corresponds to TRBD1 (6 bases). Sequencing used peripheral blood. The TCR originated in a man aged 50 or older with acute or convalescent COVID-19. CDR3: CSANRAGETQYF. Written as DNA, the CDR3 is TGCAGCGCCAACAGGGCCGGGGAGACCCAGTACTTC.